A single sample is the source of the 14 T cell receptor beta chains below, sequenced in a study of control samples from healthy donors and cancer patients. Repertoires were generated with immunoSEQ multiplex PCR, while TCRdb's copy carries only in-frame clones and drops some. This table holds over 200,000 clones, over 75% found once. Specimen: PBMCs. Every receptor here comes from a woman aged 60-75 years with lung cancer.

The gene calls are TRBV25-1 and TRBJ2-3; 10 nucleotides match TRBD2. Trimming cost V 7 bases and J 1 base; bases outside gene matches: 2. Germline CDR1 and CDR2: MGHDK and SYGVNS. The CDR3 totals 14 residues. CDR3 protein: CASTLAGGTDTQYF. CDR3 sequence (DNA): TGTGCCAGCACCCTAGCGGGAGGCACAGATACGCAGTATTTT.

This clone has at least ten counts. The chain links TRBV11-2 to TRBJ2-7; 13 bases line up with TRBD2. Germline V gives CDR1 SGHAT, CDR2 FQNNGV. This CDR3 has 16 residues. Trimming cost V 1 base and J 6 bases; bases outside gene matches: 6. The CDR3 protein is CASSLGGTSGILEQYF. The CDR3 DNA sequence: TGTGCCAGCAGCTTAGGCGGGACTAGCGGGATTCTCGAGCAGTACTTC.

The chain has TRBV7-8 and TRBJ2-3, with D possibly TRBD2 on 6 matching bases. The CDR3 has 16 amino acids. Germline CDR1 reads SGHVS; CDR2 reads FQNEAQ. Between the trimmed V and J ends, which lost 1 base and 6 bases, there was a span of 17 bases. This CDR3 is CASSLGIGGSVDTQYF. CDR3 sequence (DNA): TGTGCCAGCAGCTTAGGTATTGGGGGGTCGGTGGATACGCAGTATTTT.

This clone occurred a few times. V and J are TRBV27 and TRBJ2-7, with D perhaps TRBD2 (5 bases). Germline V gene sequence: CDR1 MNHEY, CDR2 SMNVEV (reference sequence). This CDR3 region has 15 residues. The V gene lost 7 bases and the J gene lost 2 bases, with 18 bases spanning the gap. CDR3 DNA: TGTGCCAGCAAGGAGGCCGCCCTGCACCCCTACGAGCAGTACTTC. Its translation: CASKEAALHPYEQYF.

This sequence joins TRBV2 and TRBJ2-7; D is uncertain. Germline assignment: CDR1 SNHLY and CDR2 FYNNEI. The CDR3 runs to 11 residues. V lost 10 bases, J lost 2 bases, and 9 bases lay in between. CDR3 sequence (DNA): TGTGCCACCACCGACCCCTACGAGCAGTACTTC. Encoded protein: CATTDPYEQYF.

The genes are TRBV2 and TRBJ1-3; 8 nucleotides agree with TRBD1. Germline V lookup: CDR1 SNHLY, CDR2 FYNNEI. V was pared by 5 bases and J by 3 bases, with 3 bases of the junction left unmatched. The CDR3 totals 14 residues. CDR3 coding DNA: TGTGCCAGCAGTCTACAGGGGGGTGGAAACACCATATATTTT. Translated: CASSLQGGGNTIYF.

The CDR3 DNA reads TGTGCCTGGGACGACAGGGAGGGGTGGAACACTGAAGCTTTCTTT. This translates into CAWDDREGWNTEAFF. This chain uses TRBV30 with TRBJ1-1; TRBD1 aligns across 7 bases. CDR3 length equals 15 residues. V lost 5 bases and J lost 1; bases outside the gene matches: 10. In germline, CDR1 is GTSNPN, CDR2 SVGIG (reference sequence).

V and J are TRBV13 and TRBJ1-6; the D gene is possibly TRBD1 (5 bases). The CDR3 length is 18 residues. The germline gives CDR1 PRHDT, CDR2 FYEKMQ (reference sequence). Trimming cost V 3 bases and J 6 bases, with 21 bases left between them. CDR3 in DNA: TGTGCCAGCAGCTTTTTGTGGGGTGCCGGACACCCTAATTCACCCCTCCACTTT. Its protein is CASSFLWGAGHPNSPLHF.

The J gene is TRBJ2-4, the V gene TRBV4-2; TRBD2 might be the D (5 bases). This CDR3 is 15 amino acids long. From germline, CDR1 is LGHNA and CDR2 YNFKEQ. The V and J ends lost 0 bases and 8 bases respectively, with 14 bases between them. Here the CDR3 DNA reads TGTGCCAGCAGCCAAGAAGTCATCCTCGGGGACATTCAGTACTTC. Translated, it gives CASSQEVILGDIQYF.

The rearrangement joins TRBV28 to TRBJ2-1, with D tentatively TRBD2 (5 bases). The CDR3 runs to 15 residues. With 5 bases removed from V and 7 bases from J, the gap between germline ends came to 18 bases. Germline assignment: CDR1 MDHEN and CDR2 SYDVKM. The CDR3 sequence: CASSDPKLGLNEQFF. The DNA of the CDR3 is TGTGCCAGCAGTGATCCTAAACTAGGCCTGAATGAGCAGTTCTTC.

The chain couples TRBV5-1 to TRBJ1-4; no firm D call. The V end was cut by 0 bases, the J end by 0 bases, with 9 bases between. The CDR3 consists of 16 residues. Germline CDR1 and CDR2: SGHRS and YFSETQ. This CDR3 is CASSLDRAATNEKLFF. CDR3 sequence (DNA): TGCGCCAGCAGCTTGGATAGGGCTGCAACTAATGAAAAACTGTTTTTT.

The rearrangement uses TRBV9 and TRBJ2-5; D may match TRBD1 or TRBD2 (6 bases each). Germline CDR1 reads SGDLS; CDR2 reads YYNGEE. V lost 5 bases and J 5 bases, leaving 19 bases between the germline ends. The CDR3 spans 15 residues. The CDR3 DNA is TGTGCCAGCAGTAAAAGGGGGGCGGGTATCGAGACCCAGTACTTC. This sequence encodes CASSKRGAGIETQYF.

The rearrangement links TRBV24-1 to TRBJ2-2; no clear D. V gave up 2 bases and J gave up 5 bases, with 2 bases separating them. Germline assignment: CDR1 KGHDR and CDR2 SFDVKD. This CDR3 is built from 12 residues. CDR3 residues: CATSDSTGELFF. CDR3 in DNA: TGTGCCACCAGTGATTCGACCGGGGAGCTGTTTTTT.

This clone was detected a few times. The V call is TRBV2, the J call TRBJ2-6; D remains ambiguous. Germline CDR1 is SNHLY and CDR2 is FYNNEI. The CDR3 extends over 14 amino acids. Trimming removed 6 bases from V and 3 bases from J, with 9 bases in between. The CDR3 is CASSTILGANVLTF. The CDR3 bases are TGTGCCAGCAGCACTATTCTTGGGGCCAACGTCCTGACTTTC.